This is a list of T cell receptor beta chains from one sample in a study of blood T cell repertoires in COVID-19. Sequencing used immunoSEQ multiplex PCR; TCRdb keeps in-frame clones, though not all of them. The table includes about 36,000 clones, approximately 90% detected once. Sample: peripheral blood. These receptors were collected from a man in his 70s with acute or convalescent COVID-19. The CDR3 runs from the conserved cysteine through the conserved F or W. A D gene is named only where the DNA matches it firmly. Size values are once, few and many counts, or a class for expanded clones, and some rows have none.

V: TRBV4-2
D: -
size: once
J: TRBJ1-5
CDR3: CASSQARAGSNQPQHF
DNA: TGTGCCAGCAGCCAGGCAAGGGCGGGGAGCAATCAGCCCCAGCATTTT

V: TRBV4-3
D: TRBD2
size: -
J: TRBJ2-3
CDR3: CASSQGPGGPNYTQYF
DNA: TGCGCCAGCAGCCAAGGACCGGGAGGGCCTAATTATACGCAGTATTTT

V: TRBV2
D: -
size: -
J: TRBJ2-5
CDR3: CASQGGSEETQYF
DNA: TGTGCCTCACAGGGCGGGAGCGAAGAGACCCAGTACTTC

V: TRBV28
D: -
size: once
J: TRBJ1-5
CDR3: CASSSPSDRSNQPQHF
DNA: TGTGCCAGCAGTTCCCCCTCTGACAGGAGCAATCAGCCCCAGCATTTT

V: TRBV10-3
D: TRBD2
size: -
J: TRBJ2-1
CDR3: CAISESTSGRAGEQFF
DNA: TGTGCCATCAGTGAGTCGACTAGCGGGAGGGCAGGTGAGCAGTTCTTC

V: TRBV2
D: TRBD1
size: -
J: TRBJ2-7
CDR3: CASKRTGALYEQYF
DNA: TGTGCCAGCAAGAGAACAGGGGCATTATACGAGCAGTACTTC

V: TRBV27
D: -
size: -
J: TRBJ2-1
CDR3: CASTPGRVGEQFF
DNA: TGTGCCAGCACCCCCGGCAGGGTCGGGGAGCAGTTCTTC

V: TRBV29-1
D: TRBD1
size: -
J: TRBJ1-1
CDR3: CSARGSGDTEAFF
DNA: TGCAGCGCCAGGGGGTCGGGGGACACTGAAGCTTTCTTT

V: TRBV25-1
D: TRBD2
size: -
J: TRBJ2-4
CDR3: CASSDSGGATKNIQYF
DNA: TGTGCCAGCAGTGATAGCGGGGGCGCGACCAAAAACATTCAGTACTTC

V: TRBV7-2
D: TRBD1
size: -
J: TRBJ1-2
CDR3: CASSLLQGAAGYTF
DNA: TGTGCCAGCAGCTTGTTACAGGGGGCGGCGGGCTACACCTTC

V: TRBV6-5
D: -
size: -
J: TRBJ1-1
CDR3: CASRREGGTEAFF
DNA: TGTGCCAGCAGGAGGGAAGGGGGCACTGAAGCTTTCTTT

V: TRBV7-6
D: -
size: -
J: TRBJ1-1
CDR3: CASSPGENTEAFF
DNA: TGTGCCAGCAGCCCAGGGGAGAACACTGAAGCTTTCTTT

V: TRBV9
D: -
size: -
J: TRBJ1-1
CDR3: CASSGTTNTEAFF
DNA: TGTGCCAGCAGCGGGACAACGAACACTGAAGCTTTCTTT

V: TRBV6-2/TRBV6-3
D: -
size: -
J: TRBJ1-6
CDR3: CASSPRTTINSPLHF
DNA: TGTGCCAGCAGCCCTCGGACAACGATTAATTCACCCCTCCACTTT

V: TRBV5-1
D: -
size: few
J: TRBJ1-5
CDR3: CASSLEGLDNQPQHF
DNA: TGCGCCAGCAGCTTGGAAGGACTAGACAATCAGCCCCAGCATTTT

V: TRBV24-1
D: -
size: -
J: TRBJ2-3
CDR3: CATSDSGRGTDTQYF
DNA: TGTGCCACCAGTGATTCGGGGAGAGGGACAGATACGCAGTATTTT

V: TRBV4-1
D: -
size: -
J: TRBJ1-6
CDR3: CASSSREGVFSPLHF
DNA: TGCGCCAGCAGCAGTCGGGAGGGCGTTTTTTCACCCCTCCACTTT

V: TRBV7-3
D: TRBD1
size: -
J: TRBJ1-5
CDR3: CASRRGQGNQPQHF
DNA: TGTGCCAGCAGGCGGGGACAGGGAAATCAGCCCCAGCATTTT

V: TRBV5-1
D: TRBD2
size: -
J: TRBJ2-3
CDR3: CASSQGLAASTDTQYF
DNA: TGCGCCAGCAGCCAGGGACTAGCCGCAAGCACAGATACGCAGTATTTT

V: TRBV28
D: TRBD1
size: -
J: TRBJ2-7
CDR3: CASSFGGGQGNYEQYF
DNA: TGTGCCAGCAGTTTCGGCGGGGGACAGGGGAACTACGAGCAGTACTTC

V: TRBV18
D: TRBD2
size: -
J: TRBJ2-5
CDR3: CASSPGGGQETQYF
DNA: TGTGCCAGCTCACCGGGGGGGGGCCAAGAGACCCAGTACTTC

V: TRBV7-8
D: -
size: few
J: TRBJ1-2
CDR3: CASSLASRQSFYGYTF
DNA: TGTGCCAGCAGCTTAGCGAGCAGACAATCTTTCTATGGCTACACCTTC

V: TRBV5-4
D: TRBD2
size: -
J: TRBJ2-1
CDR3: CASSLGLAGVNEQFF
DNA: TGTGCCAGCAGCTTGGGACTAGCGGGAGTCAATGAGCAGTTCTTC

V: TRBV27
D: TRBD1
size: -
J: TRBJ1-5
CDR3: CASSGDRNSNQPQHF
DNA: TGTGCCAGCAGTGGGGACAGGAATAGCAATCAGCCCCAGCATTTT

V: TRBV5-1
D: TRBD1
size: once
J: TRBJ2-1
CDR3: CASSSGTGILSNEQFF
DNA: TGCGCCAGCAGCTCCGGGACAGGGATACTTTCTAATGAGCAGTTCTTC

V: TRBV21-1
D: -
size: -
J: TRBJ2-7
CDR3: CASSLRGLEQYF
DNA: TGTGCCAGCAGCCTCCGGGGTCTCGAGCAGTACTTC

V: TRBV27
D: -
size: -
J: TRBJ2-7
CDR3: CASRRYDRAYEQYF
DNA: TGTGCCAGCAGACGATATGACAGAGCATACGAGCAGTACTTC

V: TRBV5-1
D: -
size: -
J: TRBJ1-2
CDR3: CASSLVGAGMNGYTF
DNA: TGCGCCAGCAGCTTGGTAGGGGCGGGGATGAATGGCTACACCTTC

V: TRBV7-2
D: -
size: -
J: TRBJ2-1
CDR3: CASSLGTMFEQFF
DNA: TGTGCCAGCAGCTTAGGGACTATGTTTGAGCAGTTCTTC

V: TRBV9
D: -
size: once
J: TRBJ2-1
CDR3: CASSYGSSEQFF
DNA: TGTGCCAGCAGCTATGGGAGTAGTGAGCAGTTCTTC

V: TRBV13
D: -
size: -
J: TRBJ2-6
CDR3: CASETSSGANVLTF
DNA: TGTGCCAGCGAAACTTCCTCTGGGGCCAACGTCCTGACTTTC

V: TRBV7-2
D: -
size: -
J: TRBJ2-7
CDR3: CASSFLQGTYEQYF
DNA: TGTGCCAGCAGCTTTTTGCAGGGGACCTACGAGCAGTACTTC

V: TRBV19
D: -
size: -
J: TRBJ1-5
CDR3: CASSPWGGNSNQPQHF
DNA: TGTGCCAGTAGTCCGTGGGGGGGAAACAGCAATCAGCCCCAGCATTTT

V: TRBV5-1
D: TRBD2
size: -
J: TRBJ2-5
CDR3: CASSPGLAGQETQYF
DNA: TGCGCCAGCAGCCCAGGACTAGCGGGACAAGAGACCCAGTACTTC

V: TRBV9
D: TRBD2
size: -
J: TRBJ2-1
CDR3: CASSVDPTGWEGHTEQFF
DNA: TGTGCCAGCAGCGTAGACCCCACCGGGTGGGAGGGCCATACTGAGCAGTTCTTC